The following is a T cell receptor beta chain sequence with its context. The CDR3 length is 15 residues. Germline V lookup: CDR1 SGHNT, CDR2 YYREEE (reference sequence). Trimming took 6 bases from V and 6 from J, leaving 18 bases between them. Generated by immunoSEQ multiplex PCR, the TCRdb table keeps only in-frame clones and is missing some. There are 80,000 to 100,000 clones in the sample; around nine tenths occur only once, and approximately 3% lies in the top ten. These data originate in a study of control samples from healthy donors and cancer patients. J is TRBJ2-2 and V is TRBV5-4; a weak D match, TRBD1 (5 bases). Sequences were obtained from blood. The clonotype was recovered from a human donor in good health. The donor label of this sample is uncertain. CDR3 loop: CASTLSQGRAGELFF. In DNA form, the CDR3 reads TGTGCCAGCACCCTATCCCAGGGAAGGGCCGGGGAGCTGTTTTTT.